Below are 8 T cell receptor beta chains sequenced from a single sample in a study of T cell repertoires in cytomegalovirus infection. These receptors have no identified antigens. TCRdb reanalysed the reads using MiXCR and keeps one entry per CDR3 protein. The table records hundreds of thousands of distinct CDR3 sequences, roughly 30% of them present only once. The sequencing used cultured CD8+ T cells from PBMCs, collected from culture after CMV antigen stimulation. Receptors originate from a human donor in good health (CMV status not recorded). Some clones in this sample may be carry-over from other donors' samples.

This clonotype was detected a few times. V is TRBV6-5 and J is TRBJ1-1, with a possible D match to TRBD1 (6 bases). The CDR3 covers 14 residues. Trimming shortened V by 6 bases and J by 5 bases, and 16 bases separated the two germline ends. Germline V lookup: CDR1 MNHEY, CDR2 SVGAGI. The CDR3 DNA is TGTGCCAGCAGGGACGGGTCTCAGGGGACTGAAGCTTTCTTT. This encodes CASRDGSQGTEAFF.

The rearrangement joins TRBV4-1 to TRBJ2-1, with 7 bases aligning to TRBD1. J gave up 4 bases and V 3 bases, and 3 bases lay outside the gene matches. The CDR3 loop spans 14 amino acids. Germline values: CDR1 MGHRA, CDR2 YSYEKL. The CDR3 bases are TGCGCCAGCAGCCATGGCAGGGGGTACAATGAGCAGTTCTTC. It is translated as CASSHGRGYNEQFF.

Only a few counts were recorded for this clonotype. The CDR3 reads CASSSSGTSGFFGQFF. The CDR3 DNA reads TGTGCCAGCAGCTCTTCCGGGACTAGCGGTTTTTTTGGGCAGTTCTTC. The chain recombines TRBV7-2 with TRBJ2-1; 11 nucleotides line up with TRBD2. The germline V gene encodes CDR1 SGHTA and CDR2 FQGNSA. The CDR3 has 16 amino acids. V lost 4 bases to trimming and J lost 12 bases; unmatched junction nucleotides: 14.

The chain links TRBV20-1 to TRBJ1-4, with TRBD1 as a possible D gene (5 bases). CDR1 and CDR2 (germline): DFQATT, SNEGSKA (reference sequence). Trimming stripped 6 bases from V and 8 bases from J, with 10 bases between. There are 11 residues in the CDR3. CDR3 bases: TGCAGTGCCCCAGAGGGGGAAAAACTGTTTTTT. Its translation is CSAPEGEKLFF.

The chain uses TRBV12-5 and TRBJ2-3; D is unclear. Per germline, CDR1 LGHNT and CDR2 FRNRAP. V lost 3 bases and J lost 1, with 2 bases in between. This CDR3 is built from 12 residues. The CDR3 nucleotides are TGTGCTAGTGGTTTCGGCACAGATACGCAGTATTTT. It is translated as CASGFGTDTQYF.

The CDR3, as DNA: TGTGCCAGTAGTATCAATGGACACCCTAACTATGGCTACACCTTC. Protein product: CASSINGHPNYGYTF. The chain has TRBV19 and TRBJ1-2; tentative D call: TRBD1 (5 bases). Trimming took off 3 bases at V and 0 bases at J, with 11 bases between the two ends. The CDR3 extends over 15 amino acids. Germline assignment: CDR1 LNHDA and CDR2 SQIVND (reference sequence).

This sequence joins TRBV29-1 and TRBJ2-7; perhaps D is TRBD1 or TRBD2 (5 bases each). This CDR3 is 14 amino acids long. Germline CDR1 is SQVTM and CDR2 is ANQGSEA. V was cut by 0 bases and J by 7 bases, with 16 bases left in between. The CDR3 loop reads CSVEDLGRTGEQYF. CDR3 sequence (DNA): TGCAGCGTTGAAGATCTGGGACGGACGGGAGAGCAGTACTTC.

This rearrangement joins TRBV6-5 to TRBJ1-6; D is undetermined. From germline, CDR1 is MNHEY and CDR2 SVGAGI. This CDR3 is 19 amino acids long. Trimming pared 0 bases from V and 0 bases from J, leaving 15 bases between. The CDR3 region is CASSYSTQPGSSYNSPLHF. The CDR3 DNA reads TGTGCCAGCAGTTACTCGACTCAACCGGGGAGCTCCTATAATTCACCCCTCCACTTT.